These 21 T cell receptor beta chains came from one sample sequenced in a study of neurological immune-mediated disorders. Via MiXCR, TCRdb re-called the 5' RACE reads, giving one row per CDR3 protein. The table includes about 36,000 distinct CDR3 sequences, 9% to 12% detected once. The sequenced material came from PBMCs. The receptors here all came from a woman aged 30 to 39 with HTLV-1-associated myelopathy (HAM/TSP).

This clonotype was seen repeatedly, ten times or more. J is TRBJ2-1 and V is TRBV5-1; 8 bases agree with TRBD1. CDR3 length: 17 amino acids. Germline-derived CDR1 and CDR2 are SGHRS and YFSETQ. Trimming at V came to 3 bases and at J to 7 bases, leaving 15 bases not matched to a gene. CDR3 in amino acids: CASSSQPPGQVGNEQFF. The CDR3 DNA is TGCGCCAGCAGCTCCCAGCCGCCGGGACAGGTCGGGAATGAGCAGTTCTTC.

This clonotype has ten or more counts. This sequence joins TRBV20-1 and TRBJ2-3, with 7 bases that match TRBD2. Germline V gene data show CDR1 as DFQATT and CDR2 as SNEGSKA (reference sequence). The CDR3 spans 15 residues. The V segment lost 5 bases and the J segment 0 bases; nucleotides outside the gene matches: 8. This chain's CDR3 is CSARRLAYSTDTQYF. The CDR3 DNA reads TGCAGTGCTCGCCGACTAGCCTATAGCACAGATACGCAGTATTTT.

The sample holds many counts of this clonotype. This rearrangement joins TRBV20-1 to TRBJ2-3; 12 bases are shared with TRBD2. The V and J ends lost 6 bases and 0 bases, in that order; junction bases with no gene match: 4. CDR3 length: 15 amino acids. Germline V gives CDR1 DFQATT, CDR2 SNEGSKA (reference sequence). The CDR3 loop reads CSALTSGGSTDTQYF. The CDR3 nucleotides are TGCAGTGCCCTGACTAGCGGGGGAAGCACAGATACGCAGTATTTT.

This clonotype was seen ten or more times. The rearrangement uses TRBV25-1 and TRBJ2-3; D gene uncertain. Trimming pared 5 bases from V and 0 bases from J, leaving 6 bases between. In germline, CDR1 is MGHDK, CDR2 SYGVNS. The CDR3 runs 13 residues. The CDR3 region has the DNA TGTGCCAGCAGTACACCCAGCACAGATACGCAGTATTTT. Its protein product is CASSTPSTDTQYF.

This clonotype was found many times. The rearrangement links TRBV20-1 to TRBJ2-7, with a possible D match to TRBD1 (7 bases). Germline V gene lookup returns CDR1 DFQATT and CDR2 SNEGSKA (reference sequence). Trimming stripped 6 bases from V and 0 bases from J, with 9 bases between. The CDR3 loop spans 12 amino acids. CDR3 in amino acids: CSARDSSYEQYF. In nucleotides, the CDR3 is TGCAGTGCGCGGGACAGCTCCTACGAGCAGTACTTC.

The table lists this clonotype with many counts. The chain recombines TRBV24-1 with TRBJ2-2, with D possibly being TRBD1 (6 bases). CDR3 length: 16 amino acids. Germline CDR1 KGHDR, CDR2 SFDVKD. V lost 4 bases and J 0 bases, leaving 11 bases between the germline ends. CDR3 in DNA: TGTGCCACCAGTGACCAAAGACAGGCGAACACCGGGGAGCTGTTTTTT. It codes for CATSDQRQANTGELFF.

This clonotype was observed at least ten times. This sequence joins TRBV10-2 and TRBJ1-1; 10 bases fit TRBD1. The CDR3 has 15 amino acids. In germline, CDR1 is WSHSY, CDR2 SAAADI. Unmatched junction bases numbered 5, after V lost 6 bases and J lost 1 base. The CDR3 DNA sequence: TGCGCCAGCAGAAGACAGGGGGCCCAGAACACTGAAGCTTTCTTT. Its protein product is CASRRQGAQNTEAFF.

This clonotype was recorded at least ten times. The V call is TRBV5-1, the J call TRBJ2-6; maybe TRBD2 (7 bases). Trimming shortened V by 4 bases and J by 0 bases, and 14 bases separated the two germline ends. From germline, CDR1 is SGHRS and CDR2 YFSETQ. The CDR3 totals 17 residues. The CDR3 region has the DNA TGCGCCAGCAGCGGGGGGGCCCGATCCTCTGGGGCCAACGTCCTGACTTTC. It codes for CASSGGARSSGANVLTF.

This clonotype was counted many times. The V gene is TRBV7-8, the J gene TRBJ1-5, with 8 bases aligning to TRBD1. Germline V gives CDR1 SGHVS, CDR2 FQNEAQ. The CDR3 has 17 amino acids. J was trimmed by 0 bases and V by 2 bases; bases with no gene match: 6. The CDR3 spells CASSLRRTGNSNQPQHF. The CDR3 nucleotides are TGTGCCAGCAGCTTAAGGCGGACAGGGAATAGCAATCAGCCCCAGCATTTT.

This clonotype was found many times. The chain couples TRBV20-1 to TRBJ2-7; D is undetermined. The CDR3 contains 12 residues. CDR1 and CDR2 from the germline V gene are DFQATT and SNEGSKA (reference sequence). Trimming shortened V by 3 bases and J by 4 bases, and 10 bases separated the two germline ends. The CDR3 region is CSASSGRYEQYF. The DNA for the CDR3 is TGCAGTGCTAGTAGTGGCAGATACGAGCAGTACTTC.

There are many counts of this clonotype. The rearrangement uses TRBV20-1 and TRBJ1-3, with D possibly matching TRBD1 (6 bases). With 3 bases removed from V and 0 bases from J, the gap between germline ends came to 21 bases. This CDR3 has 18 residues. Germline CDR1 DFQATT, CDR2 SNEGSKA (reference sequence). CDR3: CSASDGGWGGASGNTIYF. DNA for the CDR3: TGCAGTGCTAGTGACGGCGGGTGGGGGGGCGCCTCTGGAAACACCATATATTTT.

This clonotype has ten or more counts. The chain carries TRBV5-1 and TRBJ1-1, with D perhaps matching TRBD1 (6 bases). Germline CDR1 and CDR2: SGHRS and YFSETQ. The CDR3 is 16 residues long. V shed 1 base and J shed 5 bases, with 18 bases lying between them. This CDR3 reads CASSLTGWGPETEAFF. For the CDR3, the DNA is TGCGCCAGCAGCTTGACGGGTTGGGGGCCCGAGACTGAAGCTTTCTTT.

This clonotype occurred many times. The V gene is TRBV6-4, the J gene TRBJ2-7; TRBD1 aligns across 10 bases. This CDR3 comprises 15 residues. Germline V gene data show CDR1 as MRHNA and CDR2 as SNTAGT. J lost 0 bases, V lost 4 bases, and 3 bases had no gene match. CDR3 in DNA: TGTGCCAGCAGTGCCGGGACAGGGGACTCCTACGAGCAGTACTTC. Translation: CASSAGTGDSYEQYF.

The table lists this clonotype with many counts. Written as DNA, the CDR3 is TGTGCCAGCAGTGGGACAGATACCGGGGAGCTGTTTTTT. This encodes CASSGTDTGELFF. This sequence joins TRBV6-1 and TRBJ2-2; D perhaps matches TRBD1 (6 bases). V dropped 4 bases and J dropped 5 bases, with 8 bases sitting between them. This CDR3 has 13 residues. Germline lookup yields CDR1 MNHNS and CDR2 SASEGT.

Many counts were recorded for this clonotype. This sequence joins TRBV6-1 and TRBJ2-7; D could derive from TRBD1 or TRBD2 (5 bases each). The V and J ends lost 3 bases and 3 bases respectively, with 9 bases between them. Germline V gene data show CDR1 as MNHNS and CDR2 as SASEGT. CDR3 length: 13 amino acids. The CDR3 sequence is CASSDGAGYEQYF. The CDR3 region has the DNA TGTGCCAGCAGTGACGGGGCGGGCTACGAGCAGTACTTC.

About this clonotype itself: The junction departs from the called germline gene at one end, perhaps through a read error. The chain couples TRBV10-3 to TRBJ2-4; a possible D gene is TRBD1 (6 bases). The germline V gene encodes CDR1 ENHRY and CDR2 SYGVKD. The length of the CDR3 is 14 residues. For the CDR3, the DNA is TGTGCCATCAGTGGTCAGGGGACCAAAAACATTCATTACTTC. This translates into CAISGQGTKNIHYF.

Points on this clonotype: A much larger clone differs from this one at a single base, so this may be a read error. The gene calls are TRBV30 and TRBJ2-1; D may be TRBD1 (6 bases). The CDR3 length is 11 residues. The V and J ends lost 5 bases and 8 bases respectively, with 10 bases between them. Germline V CDR1 and CDR2: GTSNPN, SVGIG (reference sequence). The CDR3 DNA sequence: TGTGCCTGGGGGACATGGGATGAGCAGTTCTTC. Translating gives CAWGTWDEQFF.

This clonotype is labeled medium-sized (0.01 to 0.1%). The chain links TRBV20-1 to TRBJ2-3; TRBD2 matches at 12 bases. The CDR3 covers 19 residues. V gave up 0 bases and J gave up 1 base; unmatched junction bases: 11. Germline CDR1 DFQATT, CDR2 SNEGSKA (reference sequence). The chain's CDR3 is CSARDRRTSGARGTDTQYF. DNA for the CDR3: TGCAGTGCTAGAGATAGGAGGACTAGCGGGGCACGGGGCACAGATACGCAGTATTTT.

This clonotype was found many times. The chain couples TRBV2 to TRBJ1-3; D ambiguous. Germline V lookup: CDR1 SNHLY, CDR2 FYNNEI. V lost 2 bases and J lost 0, with 11 bases in between. The CDR3 runs 16 residues. The CDR3 is CASSELSLISGNTIYF. As DNA, the CDR3 is TGTGCCAGCAGTGAACTGAGTCTCATCTCTGGAAACACCATATATTTT.

The table lists this clonotype with many counts. The V and J genes are TRBV20-1 and TRBJ2-3, with 7 bases fitting TRBD2. V lost 6 bases, J lost 6 bases, and 18 bases stayed unmatched. Per the germline V gene, CDR1 is DFQATT and CDR2 is SNEGSKA (reference sequence). This CDR3 region has 16 residues. CDR3 sequence (DNA): TGCAGTGCACAACCTGGACTAGTTCGGATTGGTGATACGCAGTATTTT. Its translation: CSAQPGLVRIGDTQYF.

This clonotype has at least ten counts. The rearrangement joins TRBV7-9 to TRBJ2-7; D possibly corresponds to TRBD2 (6 bases). The CDR3 is 15 residues long. The V end was cut by 1 base, the J end by 7 bases, with 17 bases between. Germline assignment: CDR1 SEHNR and CDR2 FQNEAQ (reference sequence). The CDR3 DNA reads as TGTGCCAGCAGCTTAGTTTCGCAGGGCCGGGGGGAGCAGTACTTC. The encoded protein is CASSLVSQGRGEQYF.